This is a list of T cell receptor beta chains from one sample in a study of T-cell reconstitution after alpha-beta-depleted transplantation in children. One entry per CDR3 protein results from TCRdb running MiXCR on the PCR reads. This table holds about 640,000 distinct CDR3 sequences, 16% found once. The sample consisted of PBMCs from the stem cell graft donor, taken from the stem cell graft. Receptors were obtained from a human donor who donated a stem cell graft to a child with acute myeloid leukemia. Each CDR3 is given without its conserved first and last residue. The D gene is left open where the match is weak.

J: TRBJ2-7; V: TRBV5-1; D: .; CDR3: ASSFTGVTYEQY
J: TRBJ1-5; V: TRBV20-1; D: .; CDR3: SARSGRVGNQPQH
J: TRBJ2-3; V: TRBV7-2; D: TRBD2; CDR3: ASSLSGGAPDTQY
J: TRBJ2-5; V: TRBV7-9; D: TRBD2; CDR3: ASSPRGLEDQETQY
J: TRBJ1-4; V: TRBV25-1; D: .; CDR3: ASSELPKGSSTNEKLF
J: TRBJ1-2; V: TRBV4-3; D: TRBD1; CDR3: ASSQDRGGASNGYT
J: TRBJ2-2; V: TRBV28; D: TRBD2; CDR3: ASSLSAGGPSSTGELF
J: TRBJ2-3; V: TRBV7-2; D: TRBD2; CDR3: ASSSTIAGGLDTQY
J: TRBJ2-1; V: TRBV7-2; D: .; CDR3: ASSPAAYSYNEQF
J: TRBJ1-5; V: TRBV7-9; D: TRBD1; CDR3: ASSPTGQNGQPQH
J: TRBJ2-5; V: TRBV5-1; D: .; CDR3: ASSRRGVETQY
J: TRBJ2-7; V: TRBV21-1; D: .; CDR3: ASSKVGSGSYEQY
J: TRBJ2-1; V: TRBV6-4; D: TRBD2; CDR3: ASSALAGGNEQF
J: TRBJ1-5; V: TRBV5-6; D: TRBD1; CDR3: ASSSWDSSNQPQH
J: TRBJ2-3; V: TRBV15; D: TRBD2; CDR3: ATSARLAGGSTDTQY
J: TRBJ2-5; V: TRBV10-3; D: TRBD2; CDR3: AISASGGETQY
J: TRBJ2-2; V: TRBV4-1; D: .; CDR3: ASSRDVAANTGELF
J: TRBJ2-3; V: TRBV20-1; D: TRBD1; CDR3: SATKGTGHTDTQY
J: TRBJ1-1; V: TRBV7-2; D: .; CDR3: ASSPRSGNTEAF
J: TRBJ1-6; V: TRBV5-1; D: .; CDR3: ASSLGEGLFNSPLH
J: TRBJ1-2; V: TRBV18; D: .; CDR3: ASSPSGTRGYT
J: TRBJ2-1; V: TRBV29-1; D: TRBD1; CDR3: SVEGQGGKGEQF
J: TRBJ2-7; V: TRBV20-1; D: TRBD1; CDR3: SASDGTGGFEQY
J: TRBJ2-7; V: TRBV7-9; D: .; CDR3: ASSFAGLIQDEQY
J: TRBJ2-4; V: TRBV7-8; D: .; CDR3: ASSRRRAARDIQY
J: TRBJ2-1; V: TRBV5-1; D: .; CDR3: ASSQDHNEQF
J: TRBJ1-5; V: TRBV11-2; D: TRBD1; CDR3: ASSPLPGQVWGNQPQH
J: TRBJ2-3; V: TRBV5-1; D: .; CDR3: ASSLDSSRTDTQY
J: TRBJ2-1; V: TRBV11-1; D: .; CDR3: ASSLSTPILEDFNEQF
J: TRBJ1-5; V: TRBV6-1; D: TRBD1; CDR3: ASSATGGQPQH
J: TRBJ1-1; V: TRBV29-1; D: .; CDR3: SVEVPGERRVYDTEAF
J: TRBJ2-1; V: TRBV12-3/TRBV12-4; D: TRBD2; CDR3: ASSFPSGSYNEQF
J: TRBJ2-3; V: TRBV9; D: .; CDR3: ASSVGASDTQY
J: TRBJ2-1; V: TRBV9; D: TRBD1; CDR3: ASSVRTGDLNEQF
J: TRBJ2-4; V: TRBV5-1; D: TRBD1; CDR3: ASSLGQGSDIQY
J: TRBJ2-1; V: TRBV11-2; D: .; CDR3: ASSPSGDDQF
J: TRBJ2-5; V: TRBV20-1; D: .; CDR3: SARGDGRVY
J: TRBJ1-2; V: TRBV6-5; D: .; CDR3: ASSYSNPILDGYT
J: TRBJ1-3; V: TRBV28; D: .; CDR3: ASSLSLPWVGNTIY
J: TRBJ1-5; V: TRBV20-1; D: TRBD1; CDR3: SARPNRGNNQPQH
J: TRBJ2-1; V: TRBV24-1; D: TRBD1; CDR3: ATSDFGQVDNEQF
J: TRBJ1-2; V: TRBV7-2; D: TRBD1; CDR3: ASSSRGQGNYGYT
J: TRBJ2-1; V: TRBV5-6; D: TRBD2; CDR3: ASSLEGLAGYNEQF
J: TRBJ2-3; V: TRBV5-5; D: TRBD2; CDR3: ASSHLGGGYTDTQY
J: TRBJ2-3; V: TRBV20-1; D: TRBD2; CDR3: SARLGGGGDTQY